Following are 8 T cell receptor beta chains from one sample sequenced in a study of T cells in Graves' hyperthyroidism and ophthalmopathy. Amplification of TCR beta CDR3 regions used RNA as the template. When the TCR CDR3 underwent first-round RT-PCR, the HTBI primer set was used. One entry per CDR3 protein, called by TCRdb with MiXCR from the multiplex PCR reads. The table records around 480,000 distinct CDR3 sequences, around an eighth of them present only once. Sequencing input: blood. The source is a woman aged 18-29 years with Graves' hyperthyroidism.

This clonotype was counted ten times or more. This chain joins TRBV27 and TRBJ2-1, with D uncertain. The CDR3 spans 11 residues. Per the germline V gene, CDR1 is MNHEY and CDR2 is SMNVEV (reference sequence). Trimming stripped 10 bases from V and 7 bases from J, with 11 bases between. CDR3 loop: CAIVRWNEQFF. For the CDR3, the DNA is TGTGCCATTGTTAGATGGAATGAGCAGTTCTTC.

This clonotype has a handful of counts. The chain recombines TRBV3-1 with TRBJ2-3, with 7 bases matching TRBD2. Germline CDR1 and CDR2: LGHDT and YNNKEL (reference sequence). J was trimmed by 0 bases and V by 0 bases; bases with no gene match: 3. The CDR3 totals 16 residues. CDR3 DNA sequence: TGTGCCAGCAGCCAAGATCTAGCGGCTAGCACAGATACGCAGTATTTT. It translates to CASSQDLAASTDTQYF.

This clonotype was observed at least ten times. The CDR3 sequence: CASSPRGGGLNQPQHF. In DNA, the CDR3 is TGTGCCAGCAGTCCCCGAGGAGGGGGCCTCAATCAGCCCCAGCATTTT. The genes are TRBV12-3 or TRBV12-4 and TRBJ1-5; 7 bases are a match to TRBD1. The CDR3 is made up of 16 amino acids. V was clipped by 5 bases and J by 3 bases; unmatched bases: 10.

This chain connects TRBV27 to TRBJ1-5; TRBD1 aligns across 7 bases. CDR1 and CDR2 (germline): MNHEY, SMNVEV (reference sequence). The V gene end was trimmed by 6 bases and the J gene end by 6 bases; junction bases not matched to a gene: 11. This CDR3 region has 15 residues. Written as DNA, the CDR3 is TGTGCCAGCAGACGACAGGGTTTGGGCCCTCAGCCCCAGCATTTT. This sequence encodes CASRRQGLGPQPQHF.

This clonotype has a handful of counts. The V gene is TRBV7-3, the J gene TRBJ2-3; D is possibly TRBD2 (6 bases). Trimming took 5 bases from V and 2 from J, leaving 14 bases between them. The length of the CDR3 is 15 residues. CDR1 SGHTA and CDR2 FQGTGA come from the germline V gene. CDR3 DNA sequence: TGTGCCAGCAGCCTTAGCGGAGCCTACACAGATACGCAGTATTTT. Its protein is CASSLSGAYTDTQYF.

This rearrangement joins TRBV14 to TRBJ1-4; TRBD1 matches at 8 bases. The CDR3 length is 14 residues. CDR1 is SGHDN, CDR2 FVKESK, per germline. The V and J ends lost 4 bases and 11 bases, in that order; junction bases with no gene match: 9. This chain's CDR3 is CASSRDRGRGKLFF. In DNA, the CDR3 is TGTGCCAGCAGCCGCGACAGGGGCAGAGGGAAACTGTTTTTT.

The chain couples TRBV19 to TRBJ1-2, with D perhaps matching TRBD1 (6 bases). This CDR3 is 12 amino acids long. Deletions cut 7 bases from V and 10 bases from J, with 16 bases between. The germline V gene has CDR1 LNHDA and CDR2 SQIVND (reference sequence). The CDR3 sequence: CASTPPAGAYTF. The CDR3 region has the DNA TGTGCCAGTACTCCCCCGGCAGGGGCCTACACCTTC.

This clonotype was counted ten times or more. The rearrangement joins TRBV11-1 to TRBJ2-2; 7 bases are a match to TRBD2. The length of the CDR3 is 17 residues. Germline V gene sequence: CDR1 SGHAT, CDR2 FQDESV (reference sequence). Trimming removed 1 base from V and 4 bases from J; junction bases left unmatched: 9. The CDR3 DNA reads TGTGCCAGCAGCTTAGACGTGGCGGGAGCGATCACCGGGGAGCTGTTTTTT. Amino acid sequence: CASSLDVAGAITGELFF.